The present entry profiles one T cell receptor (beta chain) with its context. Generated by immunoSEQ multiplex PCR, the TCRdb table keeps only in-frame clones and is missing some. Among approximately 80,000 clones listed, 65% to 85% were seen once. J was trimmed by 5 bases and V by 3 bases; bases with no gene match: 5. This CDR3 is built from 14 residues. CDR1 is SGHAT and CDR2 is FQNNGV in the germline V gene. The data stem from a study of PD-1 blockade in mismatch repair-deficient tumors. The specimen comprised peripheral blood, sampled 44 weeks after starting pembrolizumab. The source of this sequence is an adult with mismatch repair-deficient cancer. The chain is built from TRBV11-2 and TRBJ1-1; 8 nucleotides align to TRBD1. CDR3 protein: CASSLRQGATEAFF. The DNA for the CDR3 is TGTGCCAGCAGCTTGCGTCAGGGGGCGACTGAAGCTTTCTTT.